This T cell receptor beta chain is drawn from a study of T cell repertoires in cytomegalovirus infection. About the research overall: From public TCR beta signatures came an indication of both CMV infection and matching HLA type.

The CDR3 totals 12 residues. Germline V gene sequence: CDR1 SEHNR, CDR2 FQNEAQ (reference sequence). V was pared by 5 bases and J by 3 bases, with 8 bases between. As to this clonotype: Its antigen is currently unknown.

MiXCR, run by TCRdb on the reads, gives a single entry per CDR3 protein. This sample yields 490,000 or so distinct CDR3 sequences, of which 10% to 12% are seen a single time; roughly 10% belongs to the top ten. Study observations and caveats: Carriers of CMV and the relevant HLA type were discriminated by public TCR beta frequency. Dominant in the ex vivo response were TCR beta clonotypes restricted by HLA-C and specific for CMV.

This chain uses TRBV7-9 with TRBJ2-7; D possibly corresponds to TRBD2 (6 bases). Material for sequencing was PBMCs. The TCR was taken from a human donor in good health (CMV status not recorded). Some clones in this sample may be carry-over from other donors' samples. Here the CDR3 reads CASSAGRYEQYF. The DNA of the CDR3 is TGTGCCAGCAGCGCGGGACGCTACGAGCAGTACTTC.